A single sample is the source of the 27 T cell receptor beta chains below, sequenced in a study of persistence of HIV-infected CD4 T cells. This was the immunoSEQ version 4 assay in survey mode. Some clones are missing from TCRdb's copy, which holds only in-frame ones; the method was immunoSEQ multiplex PCR. The table records 50,000 or so clones, under 85% of them present only once. No antigen is known for these receptors. Lysates of CMV-infected fibroblasts at 10 ug/mL stimulated these cells. CD40L-negative CD69-negative CD45RO-high memory CD4+ T cells were sorted as populations depleted of antigen-responding cells. The sequencing used CD4+ T cells sorted from PBMCs after approximately 19-hour stimulation, collected from a patient who received antiretroviral therapy. Receptors were obtained from an adult man with HIV who was CMV-seropositive.

This chain joins TRBV5-1 and TRBJ2-2; 7 bases are a match to TRBD1. This CDR3 is built from 16 residues. Per the germline V gene, CDR1 is SGHRS and CDR2 is YFSETQ. V lost 0 bases and J lost 4; bases outside the gene matches: 6. DNA for the CDR3: TGCGCCAGCAGCTTGGAAGGGGGCGCGGTCACCGGGGAGCTGTTTTTT. Amino acid sequence: CASSLEGGAVTGELFF. The entire variable domain, with the rest obtained from reference TRBV5-1 and TRBJ2-2, is as follows: KAGVTQTPRYLIKTRGQQVTLSCSPISGHRSVSWYQQTPGQGLQFLFEYFSETQRNKGNFPGRFSGRQFSNSRSEMNVSTLELGDSALYLCASSLEGGAVTGELFFGEGSRLTVL.

V gene TRBV18 combines with J gene TRBJ2-3; D is undetermined. V lost 3 bases and J lost 5, with 6 bases in between. Germline loops: CDR1 KGHSH, CDR2 LQKENI. The CDR3 consists of 12 residues. The DNA of the CDR3 is TGTGCCAGCTCACCGGCCGGAGATACGCAGTATTTT. It codes for CASSPAGDTQYF.

The gene calls are TRBV19 and TRBJ2-2, with 7 positions matching TRBD1. Per the germline V gene, CDR1 is LNHDA and CDR2 is SQIVND (reference sequence). The J segment lost 2 bases and the V segment lost 10 bases, leaving 10 bases of the junction unmatched. The CDR3 extends over 15 amino acids. CDR3 nucleotide sequence: TGTGCCACCACCTTCGGGACAGTAAACACCGGGGAGCTGTTTTTT. This encodes CATTFGTVNTGELFF.

CDR3 region: CASSPKPTGLGNEQFF. In DNA, the CDR3 is TGTGCCAGCAGCCCGAAGCCGACGGGACTAGGGAATGAGCAGTTCTTC. The chain couples TRBV7-9 to TRBJ2-1, with TRBD2 matching 8 bases. There are 16 residues in the CDR3. The germline CDR1 and CDR2 sequences are SEHNR and FQNEAQ (reference sequence). Unmatched junction bases numbered 13, after V lost 5 bases and J lost 7 bases.

V usage is TRBV18 and J usage is TRBJ2-4; 10 bases fit TRBD1. V lost 3 bases and J lost 2; bases outside the gene matches: 4. The CDR3 sequence is 16 residues long. Germline CDR1 KGHSH, CDR2 LQKENI. The CDR3 protein is CASSPTGGTTKNIQYF. The DNA for the CDR3 is TGTGCCAGCTCACCGACAGGGGGCACGACCAAAAACATTCAGTACTTC.

This rearrangement joins TRBV30 to TRBJ1-5; maybe TRBD1 (5 bases). Germline lookup yields CDR1 GTSNPN and CDR2 SVGIG (reference sequence). Between the trimmed V and J ends, which lost 2 bases and 6 bases, there was a span of 11 bases. The CDR3 totals 13 residues. In DNA form, the CDR3 reads TGTGCCTGGAGTCTAGGGGATTTTCAGCCCCAGCATTTT. Translation: CAWSLGDFQPQHF.

This clone occurred a few times. The CDR3 reads CASSAGTSGRTGELFF. CDR3 DNA sequence: TGTGCCAGCAGCGCCGGGACTAGCGGGAGGACCGGGGAGCTGTTTTTT. The rearrangement links TRBV5-4 to TRBJ2-2, with 15 bases fitting TRBD2. Germline values: CDR1 SGHNT, CDR2 YYREEE (reference sequence). Germline trimming cut 4 bases from V and 5 bases from J; bases unmatched to any gene: 3. The CDR3 runs 16 residues.

V usage is TRBV6-5 and J usage is TRBJ2-5, with D hard to call. The CDR3 consists of 12 residues. The germline CDR1 and CDR2 sequences are MNHEY and SVGAGI. V was cut by 3 bases and J by 4 bases, with 6 bases left in between. CDR3 sequence (DNA): TGTGCCAGCAGTTATAGAGGAGAGACCCAGTACTTC. Amino acids: CASSYRGETQYF.

The rearrangement joins TRBV5-1 to TRBJ2-5; tentatively, D is TRBD1 or TRBD2 (5 bases each). V shed 4 bases and J shed 1 base, with 17 bases lying between them. The CDR3 extends over 16 amino acids. Germline CDR1 is SGHRS and CDR2 is YFSETQ. The CDR3 loop is CASSPMPRGGQETQYF. CDR3 DNA: TGCGCCAGCAGCCCGATGCCGAGGGGCGGCCAAGAGACCCAGTACTTC.

Here the CDR3 reads CASSLWVGTEAFF. Written as DNA, the CDR3 is TGTGCCAGCAGCCTCTGGGTGGGCACTGAAGCTTTCTTT. J is TRBJ1-1 and V is TRBV9, with D uncertain. Per germline, CDR1 SGDLS and CDR2 YYNGEE. Between the trimmed V and J ends, which lost 4 bases and 4 bases, there was a span of 11 bases. The CDR3 extends over 13 amino acids. The complete variable domain, with remaining parts taken from reference TRBV9 and TRBJ1-1, reads DSGVTQTPKHLITATGQRVTLRCSPRSGDLSVYWYQQSLDQGLQFLIQYYNGEERAKGNILERFSAQQFPDLHSELNLSSLELGDSALYFCASSLWVGTEAFFGQGTRLTVV.

The chain employs TRBV30 and TRBJ1-2; 7 positions agree with TRBD1. Germline V gene sequence: CDR1 GTSNPN, CDR2 SVGIG (reference sequence). The CDR3 loop spans 12 amino acids. With 4 bases clipped from V and 8 bases from J, the junction kept 7 bases outside the gene matches. CDR3 in amino acids: CAWTPDRRGYTF. The DNA for the CDR3 is TGTGCCTGGACCCCGGACAGGCGCGGCTACACCTTC.

This clone was seen more than once but under ten times. The chain is built from TRBV25-1 and TRBJ2-7; D unclear. Trimming took off 3 bases at V and 6 bases at J, with 15 bases between the two ends. The CDR3 length is 14 residues. Germline CDR1 is MGHDK and CDR2 is SYGVNS. The CDR3 protein is CASSDTNSGLEQYF. The CDR3 coding sequence is TGTGCCAGCAGTGACACTAACTCCGGTCTCGAGCAGTACTTC.

The V gene is TRBV24-1, the J gene TRBJ2-5; 9 nucleotides match TRBD1. CDR3 length: 15 residues. Trimming took 2 bases from V and 1 from J; bases not matched to a gene: 1. From germline, CDR1 is KGHDR and CDR2 SFDVKD. The CDR3 bases are TGTGCCACCAGTGATTCGGACAGGGGCCAAGAGACCCAGTACTTC. Its translation: CATSDSDRGQETQYF.

This rearrangement joins TRBV5-1 to TRBJ2-5; 9 bases align to TRBD2. The J segment lost 5 bases and the V segment lost 3 bases, leaving 8 bases of the junction unmatched. Looked up from germline, CDR1 is SGHRS and CDR2 is YFSETQ. This CDR3 spans 15 amino acids. CDR3 in DNA: TGCGCCAGCAGCTCGTCTAGCGGGACCGGCGAGACCCAGTACTTC. Protein sequence: CASSSSSGTGETQYF.

This chain links TRBV5-1 with TRBJ2-4; D uncertain. The CDR3 has 12 residues. Trimming left V 2 bases short and J 8 bases short, with 8 bases between. The germline CDR1 and CDR2 sequences are SGHRS and YFSETQ. The CDR3 nucleotides are TGCGCCAGCAGCTTTGACACGGACATTCAGTACTTC. This codes for CASSFDTDIQYF.

The rearrangement links TRBV10-3 to TRBJ2-3, with TRBD2 identical over 7 bases. The CDR3 has 15 amino acids. Germline V CDR1 and CDR2: ENHRY, SYGVKD. V was clipped by 7 bases and J by 2 bases; unmatched bases: 9. The CDR3 here is CAINRRAGVTDTQYF. Here the CDR3 DNA reads TGTGCCATCAATCGGCGGGCGGGAGTCACAGATACGCAGTATTTT.

The chain joins TRBV10-3 to TRBJ1-1, with D uncertain. This CDR3 is built from 12 residues. V was clipped by 0 bases and J by 8 bases, with 7 bases between them. The germline V gene encodes CDR1 ENHRY and CDR2 SYGVKD. DNA of the CDR3: TGTGCCATCAGTGAGTCGCGGTTAGAAGCTTTCTTT. Residues: CAISESRLEAFF.

J is TRBJ1-4 and V is TRBV5-1; TRBD1 aligns across 9 bases. The CDR3 runs to 15 residues. The V gene end was trimmed by 4 bases and the J gene end by 4 bases; junction bases not matched to a gene: 5. Germline assignment: CDR1 SGHRS and CDR2 YFSETQ. CDR3 in DNA: TGCGCCAGCAGCCACGGGACAGGGCTTAATGAAAAACTGTTTTTT. Translated: CASSHGTGLNEKLFF.

The chain recombines TRBV25-1 with TRBJ1-2; 10 bases match TRBD1. This CDR3 has 16 amino acids. J lost 8 bases, V lost 3 bases, and 12 bases had no gene match. Germline CDR1 is MGHDK and CDR2 is SYGVNS. CDR3 DNA: TGTGCCAGCAGTGACCCTGACAGGGGGCTCGGAAAGGGCTACACCTTC. Encoded protein: CASSDPDRGLGKGYTF.

A single count supports this clone. The rearrangement uses TRBV12-3 or TRBV12-4 and TRBJ1-5; D not certain. CDR3 size: 12 residues. Between the trimmed V and J ends, which lost 1 base and 7 bases, there was a span of 5 bases. This CDR3 is CASSLGGQPQHF. The CDR3 DNA reads TGTGCCAGCAGTTTAGGAGGGCAGCCCCAGCATTTT.

The V and J genes are TRBV3-1 (or the pseudogene TRBV3-2) and TRBJ2-4; a weak D match, TRBD1 (6 bases). The germline gives CDR1 LGHDT, CDR2 YNNKEL (reference sequence). V was pared by 1 base and J by 3 bases, with 10 bases between. This CDR3 is 15 amino acids long. The CDR3 DNA sequence: TGTGCCAGCAGCCAAGCAGGGGTCGGCAAAAACATTCAGTACTTC. Its translation: CASSQAGVGKNIQYF.

The chain has TRBV27 and TRBJ1-3; possibly TRBD1 for D (5 bases). CDR1 and CDR2 (germline): MNHEY, SMNVEV (reference sequence). Between the trimmed V and J ends, which lost 1 base and 3 bases, there was a span of 10 bases. The CDR3 contains 15 residues. CDR3 in amino acids: CASSLWGGGGNTIYF. The CDR3 bases are TGTGCCAGCAGTTTATGGGGGGGTGGTGGAAACACCATATATTTT.

The rearrangement uses TRBV10-3 and TRBJ2-7; D is perhaps TRBD2 (6 bases). Germline values: CDR1 ENHRY, CDR2 SYGVKD. Trimming left V 4 bases short and J 7 bases short, with 8 bases between. The CDR3 is 11 residues long. The CDR3 bases are TGTGCCATCAGTGGGGCGGGGGAGCAGTACTTC. This encodes CAISGAGEQYF.

This clone was detected only a few times. The chain has TRBV4-2 and TRBJ2-1; perhaps TRBD1 as D (5 bases). Germline values: CDR1 LGHNA, CDR2 YNFKEQ. The V end lost 0 bases, the J end lost 2 bases, and 14 bases lay between the germline ends. This CDR3 comprises 17 residues. CDR3 bases: TGTGCCAGCAGCCAAGAGGGGCACACGAACGCCTACAATGAGCAGTTCTTC. It specifies CASSQEGHTNAYNEQFF.

This clone was found once. The chain couples TRBV27 to TRBJ2-5, with TRBD1 as a possible D gene (6 bases). V was clipped by 5 bases and J by 2 bases, with 9 bases between them. CDR1 and CDR2 from the germline V gene are MNHEY and SMNVEV (reference sequence). CDR3 length equals 13 residues. In DNA, the CDR3 is TGTGCCAGCAGTGGACAGTTACAAGAGACCCAGTACTTC. Translated, it gives CASSGQLQETQYF.

This chain connects TRBV30 to TRBJ2-7, with D perhaps TRBD2 (6 bases). V was trimmed by 3 bases and J by 5 bases, leaving 14 bases between them. The V gene's germline CDR1 is GTSNPN and CDR2 SVGIG (reference sequence). CDR3 length equals 13 residues. The CDR3 sequence is CAWSRGMNNEQYF. CDR3 nucleotide sequence: TGTGCCTGGAGCCGGGGGATGAACAACGAGCAGTACTTC. Full variable domain (rest looked up from reference TRBV30 and TRBJ2-7): SQTIHQWPATLVQPVGSPLSLECTVEGTSNPNLYWYRQAAGRGLQLLFYSVGIGQISSEVPQNLSASRPQDRQFILSSKKLLLSDSGFYLCAWSRGMNNEQYFGPGTRLTVT.

The chain recombines TRBV18 with TRBJ1-2; tentatively, D is TRBD1 (6 bases). CDR1 KGHSH and CDR2 LQKENI come from the germline V gene. There are 15 residues in the CDR3. Trimming cost V 5 bases and J 4 bases, with 17 bases left between them. CDR3 bases: TGTGCCAGCTCAGAAATTGATGGGACATCCTATGGCTACACCTTC. Translated: CASSEIDGTSYGYTF.